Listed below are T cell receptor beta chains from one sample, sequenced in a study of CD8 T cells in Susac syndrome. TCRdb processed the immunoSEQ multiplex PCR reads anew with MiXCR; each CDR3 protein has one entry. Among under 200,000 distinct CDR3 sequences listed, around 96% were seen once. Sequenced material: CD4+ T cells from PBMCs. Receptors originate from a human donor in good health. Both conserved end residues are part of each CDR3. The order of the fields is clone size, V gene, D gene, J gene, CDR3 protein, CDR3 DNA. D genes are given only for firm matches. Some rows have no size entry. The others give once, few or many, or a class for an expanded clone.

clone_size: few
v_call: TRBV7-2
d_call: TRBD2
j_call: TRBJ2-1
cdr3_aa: CASSPTSGGYNEQFF
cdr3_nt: TGTGCCAGCAGCCCGACTAGCGGGGGGTACAATGAGCAGTTCTTC

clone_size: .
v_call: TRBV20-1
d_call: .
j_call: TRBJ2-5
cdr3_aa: CSATRGGPTETQYF
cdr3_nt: TGCAGTGCCACGAGGGGGGGCCCAACAGAGACCCAGTACTTC

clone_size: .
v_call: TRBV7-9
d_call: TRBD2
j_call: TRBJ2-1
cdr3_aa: CASSLALAGTYNEQFF
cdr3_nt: TGTGCCAGCAGCTTAGCCCTAGCGGGGACCTACAATGAGCAGTTCTTC

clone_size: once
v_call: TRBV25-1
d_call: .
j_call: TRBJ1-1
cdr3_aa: CASREASFTEAFF
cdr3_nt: TGTGCCAGCAGGGAGGCGTCTTTCACTGAAGCTTTCTTT

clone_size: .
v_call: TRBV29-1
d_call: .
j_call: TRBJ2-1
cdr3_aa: CSVVRAAGLIEVFF
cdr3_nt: TGCAGCGTTGTGAGGGCCGCGGGGTTAATTGAGGTGTTCTTC

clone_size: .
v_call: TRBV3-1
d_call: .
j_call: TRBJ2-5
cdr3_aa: CASSQPGRQETQYF
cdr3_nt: TGTGCCAGCAGCCAGCCGGGACGCCAAGAGACCCAGTACTTC

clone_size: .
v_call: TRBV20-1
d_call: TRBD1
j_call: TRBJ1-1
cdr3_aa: CSARGTGNTEAFF
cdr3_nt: TGCAGTGCTAGAGGGACAGGGAACACTGAAGCTTTCTTT

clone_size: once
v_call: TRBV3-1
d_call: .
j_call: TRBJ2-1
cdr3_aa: CASSRKLPGLTYNEQFF
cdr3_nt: TGTGCCAGCAGCCGCAAACTACCGGGACTTACCTACAATGAGCAGTTCTTC

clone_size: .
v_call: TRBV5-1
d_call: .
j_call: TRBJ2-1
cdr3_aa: CASSLAPEGNEQFF
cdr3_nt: TGCGCCAGCAGCTTGGCCCCAGAGGGAAATGAGCAGTTCTTC

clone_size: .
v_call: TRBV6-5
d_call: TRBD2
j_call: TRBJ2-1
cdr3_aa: CASSSMTSGGPRLSEQFF
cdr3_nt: TGTGCCAGCAGTTCCATGACTAGCGGGGGGCCCCGACTCTCTGAGCAGTTCTTC

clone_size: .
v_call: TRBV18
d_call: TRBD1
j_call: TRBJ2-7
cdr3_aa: CASSRDRGLEQYF
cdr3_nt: TGTGCCAGCTCACGGGACAGGGGGCTCGAGCAGTACTTC

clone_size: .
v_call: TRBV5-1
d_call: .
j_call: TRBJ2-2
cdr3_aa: CASSLGPGAMTGELFF
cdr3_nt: TGCGCCAGCAGCTTGGGGCCGGGGGCCATGACCGGGGAGCTGTTTTTT

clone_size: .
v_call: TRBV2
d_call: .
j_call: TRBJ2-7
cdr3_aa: CASSEQGSVSEQYF
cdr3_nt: TGTGCCAGCAGTGAACAGGGAAGTGTCTCCGAGCAGTACTTC

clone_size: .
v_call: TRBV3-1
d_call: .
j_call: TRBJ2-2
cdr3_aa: CASSQPSNTGELFF
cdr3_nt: TGTGCCAGCAGCCAACCCTCAAACACCGGGGAGCTGTTTTTT

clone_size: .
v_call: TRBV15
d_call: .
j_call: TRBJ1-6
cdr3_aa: CATSREGGPNSPLHF
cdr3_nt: TGTGCCACCAGCAGAGAGGGAGGGCCTAATTCACCCCTCCACTTT

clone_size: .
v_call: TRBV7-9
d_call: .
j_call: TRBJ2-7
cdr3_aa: CASSVTGSSYEQYF
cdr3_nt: TGTGCCAGCAGCGTTACCGGGTCGTCCTACGAGCAGTACTTC

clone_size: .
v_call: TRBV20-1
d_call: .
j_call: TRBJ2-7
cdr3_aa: CSAPRTQGGSGEQYF
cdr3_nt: TGCAGTGCTCCCCGGACTCAGGGGGGAAGTGGCGAGCAGTACTTC

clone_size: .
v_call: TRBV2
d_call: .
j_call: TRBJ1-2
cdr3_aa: CASSSFDGYTF
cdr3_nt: TGTGCCAGCAGTTCATTCGATGGCTACACCTTC

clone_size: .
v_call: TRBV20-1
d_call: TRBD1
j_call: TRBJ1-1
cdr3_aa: CSARPTGVNTEAFF
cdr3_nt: TGCAGTGCTAGGCCCACAGGGGTAAACACTGAAGCTTTCTTT